This TCR beta chain derives from a study of T cells after yellow fever vaccination. In the study overall: Low-cell-number fractions underwent preparation using SMART-Seq v4 Ultra Low Input. Overall study findings and caveats: Abundant contaminating clonotypes from the bulk population could appear in FACS-sorted repertoires.

For TCR, cDNA came from 5'RACE template switching, which added a universal primer site and UMIs. TCRdb reprocessed the 5' RACE reads with MiXCR, giving one entry per CDR3 protein. The data contain about 330,000 distinct CDR3 sequences, approximately 8% of them singletons. The ends lost 0 bases at V and 3 bases at J; junction bases unmatched: 4. Germline V gene sequence: CDR1 SGDLS, CDR2 YYNGEE. The CDR3 consists of 18 residues. Note on this clonotype: Its antigen is not identified.

The clonotype was recovered from a man aged 18 to 30 who received the YFV17D yellow fever vaccine. The sequenced sample was PBMCs, obtained about 41 days after the first yellow fever vaccination. The rearrangement uses TRBV9 and TRBJ2-3, with 16 positions matching TRBD2. The CDR3 region has the DNA TGTGCCAGCAGCGTAGAGGGACTAGCGGGGGGGCCAACAGATACGCAGTATTTT. Residues: CASSVEGLAGGPTDTQYF.